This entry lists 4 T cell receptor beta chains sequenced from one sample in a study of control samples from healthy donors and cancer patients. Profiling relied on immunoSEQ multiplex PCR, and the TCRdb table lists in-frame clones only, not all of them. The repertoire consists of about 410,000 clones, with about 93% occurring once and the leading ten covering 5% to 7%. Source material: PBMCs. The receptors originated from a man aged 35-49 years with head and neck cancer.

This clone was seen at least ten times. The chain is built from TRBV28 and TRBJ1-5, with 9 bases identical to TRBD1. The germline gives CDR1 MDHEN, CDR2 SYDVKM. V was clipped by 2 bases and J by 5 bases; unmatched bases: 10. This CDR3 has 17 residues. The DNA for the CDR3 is TGTGCCAGCAGTTTACCGGGACAGGGTATTGCTGATCAGCCCCAGCATTTT. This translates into CASSLPGQGIADQPQHF.

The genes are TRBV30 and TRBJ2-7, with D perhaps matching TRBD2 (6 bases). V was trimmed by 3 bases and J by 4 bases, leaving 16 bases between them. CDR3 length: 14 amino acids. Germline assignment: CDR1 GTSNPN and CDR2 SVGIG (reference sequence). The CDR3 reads CAWSWREIGYEQYF. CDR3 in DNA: TGTGCCTGGAGCTGGAGGGAGATCGGGTACGAGCAGTACTTC. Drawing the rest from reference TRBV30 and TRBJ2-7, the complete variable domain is SQTIHQWPATLVQPVGSPLSLECTVEGTSNPNLYWYRQAAGRGLQLLFYSVGIGQISSEVPQNLSASRPQDRQFILSSKKLLLSDSGFYLCAWSWREIGYEQYFGPGTRLTVT.

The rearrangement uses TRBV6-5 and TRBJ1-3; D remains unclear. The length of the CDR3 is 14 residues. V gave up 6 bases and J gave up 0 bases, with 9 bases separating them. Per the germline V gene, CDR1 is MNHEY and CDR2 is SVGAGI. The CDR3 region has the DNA TGTGCCAGCAGCAACGTGGACTCTGGAAACACCATATATTTT. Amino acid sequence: CASSNVDSGNTIYF.

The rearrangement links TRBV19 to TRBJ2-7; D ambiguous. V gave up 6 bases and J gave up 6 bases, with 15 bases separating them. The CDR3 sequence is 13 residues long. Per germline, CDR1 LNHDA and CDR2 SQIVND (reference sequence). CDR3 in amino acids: CASSRAPSVEQYF. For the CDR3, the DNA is TGTGCCAGTAGCCGTGCCCCGTCAGTCGAGCAGTACTTC.